This T cell receptor beta chain was recorded in a study of blood T cell repertoires in COVID-19. Germline V lookup: CDR1 PRHDT, CDR2 FYEKMQ (reference sequence). The CDR3 is 16 amino acids. The trim removed 1 base at V and 6 bases at J, leaving 10 bases unmatched. Participant age was 18 to 89 years, and participants resided in 25 or so US areas. Clones were sequenced by immunoSEQ multiplex PCR, and TCRdb holds only the in-frame ones, with some missing. The sample yields 200,000 to 250,000 clones, about 80% seen once. This clone was recorded a few times. This chain joins TRBV13 and TRBJ2-7; TRBD1 aligns across 9 bases. Input material: PBMCs or T cells enriched from blood (not recorded which). This clonotype originated in a man aged 55-75 years who had recovered from COVID-19. The DNA of the CDR3 is TGTGCCAGCAGCTTAGCCTCCGGGACAGGGTATTTCGAGCAGTACTTC. As protein: CASSLASGTGYFEQYF.